Below, one TCR beta chain is given with its context. This entry is derived from a study of blood T cell repertoires in COVID-19. The overall study: From T cells, B-cell-depleted T cells, or PBMCs came the material, which was cDNA or gDNA.

CDR3 length equals 14 residues. V was pared by 3 bases and J by 5 bases, with 4 bases of the junction left unmatched. Germline CDR1 reads SGHTA; CDR2 reads FQGTGA. Clones were sequenced by immunoSEQ multiplex PCR, and TCRdb holds only the in-frame ones, with some missing. In the table there are about 160,000 clones, less than 85% of which are singletons. The chain couples TRBV7-3 to TRBJ2-5; TRBD1 matches 9 bases. The TCR was taken from a man aged 55 to 69 who had recovered from COVID-19. The source material was PBMCs or T cells enriched from blood (not recorded which). The CDR3 is CASSFTGGFETQYF. The CDR3 nucleotides read TGTGCCAGCAGCTTCACAGGGGGCTTTGAGACCCAGTACTTC.